Listed here are 10 T cell receptor beta chains from one sample, sequenced in a study of blood T cell repertoires in COVID-19. Profiling relied on immunoSEQ multiplex PCR, and the TCRdb table lists in-frame clones only, not all of them. The sample records roughly 150,000 clones, roughly 84% being singletons. Sequencing input: peripheral blood. Receptors were obtained from a man in his 70s with active or convalescent COVID-19.

V is TRBV27 and J is TRBJ2-5; 7 bases align to TRBD2. The germline gives CDR1 MNHEY, CDR2 SMNVEV (reference sequence). V gave up 5 bases and J gave up 0 bases; unmatched junction bases: 9. This CDR3 comprises 16 residues. CDR3 loop: CASSPRDGGNQETQYF. CDR3 DNA: TGTGCCAGCAGTCCCCGTGACGGGGGGAACCAAGAGACCCAGTACTTC.

The chain recombines TRBV18 with TRBJ1-5; D not certain. Germline lookup yields CDR1 KGHSH and CDR2 LQKENI. The CDR3 runs to 13 residues. V gave up 3 bases and J gave up 6 bases, with 9 bases separating them. The CDR3 reads CASSPDWSQPQHF. The CDR3 region has the DNA TGTGCCAGCTCACCCGATTGGAGTCAGCCCCAGCATTTT.

The CDR3 sequence is CASSPTGLGNQPQHF. The CDR3 DNA follows: TGCGCCAGCAGCCCAACAGGGTTAGGCAATCAGCCCCAGCATTTT. The rearrangement uses TRBV5-1 and TRBJ1-5; TRBD1 might be the D (6 bases). This CDR3 has 15 amino acids. Germline V CDR1 and CDR2: SGHRS, YFSETQ. Trimming took off 4 bases at V and 2 bases at J, with 13 bases between the two ends.

The V and J genes are TRBV7-9 and TRBJ2-3; D is undetermined. Germline values: CDR1 SEHNR, CDR2 FQNEAQ (reference sequence). The ends were cut back, 8 bases at V and 2 bases at J, with 20 bases in the middle. The CDR3 extends over 16 amino acids. The CDR3 nucleotides read TGTGCCAGCCCTCCGATCATCTTCCCTAACACAGATACGCAGTATTTT. This gives the protein CASPPIIFPNTDTQYF.

The chain has TRBV28 and TRBJ2-4; no clear D. The CDR3 runs 13 residues. V was pared by 2 bases and J by 7 bases, with 9 bases between. From germline, CDR1 is MDHEN and CDR2 SYDVKM. CDR3 sequence reads: CASSLPPVNIQYF. The CDR3, as DNA: TGTGCCAGCAGTTTACCCCCGGTCAACATTCAGTACTTC.

The chain carries TRBV28 and TRBJ1-1; D gene unclear. Germline loops: CDR1 MDHEN, CDR2 SYDVKM. V was pared by 1 base and J by 5 bases, with 14 bases between. The CDR3 extends over 15 amino acids. CDR3 residues: CASSLSRAGKTEAFF. The CDR3 DNA sequence: TGTGCCAGCAGTTTATCACGTGCAGGAAAGACTGAAGCTTTCTTT.

This clone was detected a few times. This chain connects TRBV29-1 to TRBJ1-2; perhaps TRBD1 as D (5 bases). The CDR3 runs 12 residues. V was pared by 8 bases and J by 6 bases, with 16 bases between. Germline CDR1 and CDR2: SQVTM and ANQGSEA. The CDR3 DNA sequence: TGCAGCTTGGCGGGGACCGCTGATGGCTACACCTTC. It encodes CSLAGTADGYTF.

The J gene is TRBJ2-2, the V gene TRBV7-9; TRBD2 is a possible D gene (5 bases). The CDR3 loop spans 16 amino acids. V was pared by 5 bases and J by 3 bases, with 16 bases between. The germline V gene encodes CDR1 SEHNR and CDR2 FQNEAQ (reference sequence). The CDR3 sequence is CASSLLGPTDTGELFF. The CDR3 coding sequence is TGTGCCAGCAGCCTACTAGGGCCCACGGACACCGGGGAGCTGTTTTTT. Using reference TRBV7-9 and TRBJ2-2 for the parts outside the CDR3, the full variable domain is DTGVSQNPRHKITKRGQNVTFRCDPISEHNRLYWYRQTLGQGPEFLTYFQNEAQLEKSRLLSDRFSAERPKGSFSTLEIQRTEQGDSAMYLCASSLLGPTDTGELFFGEGSRLTVL.

The CDR3 reads CASSQGTGSFYEQYF. The CDR3 DNA is TGTGCCAGCAGCCAAGGGACAGGTTCCTTCTACGAGCAGTACTTC. The V and J genes are TRBV14 and TRBJ2-7, with 7 bases fitting TRBD1. The CDR3 sequence is 15 residues long. Germline CDR1 SGHDN, CDR2 FVKESK. Losses at the gene ends were 1 base for V and 3 bases for J; bases not matched to a gene: 6. The whole variable domain, remainder taken from reference TRBV14 and TRBJ2-7, is EAGVTQFPSHSVIEKGQTVTLRCDPISGHDNLYWYRRVMGKEIKFLLHFVKESKQDESGMPNNRFLAERTGGTYSTLKVQPAELEDSGVYFCASSQGTGSFYEQYFGPGTRLTVT.

The chain recombines TRBV11-2 with TRBJ1-5; 7 nucleotides agree with TRBD1. The length of the CDR3 is 14 residues. Germline assignment: CDR1 SGHAT and CDR2 FQNNGV. The ends lost 1 base at V and 6 bases at J; junction bases unmatched: 3. CDR3 DNA: TGTGCCAGCAGCTTAGGACAGGGAAGTCAGCCCCAGCATTTT. This encodes CASSLGQGSQPQHF.